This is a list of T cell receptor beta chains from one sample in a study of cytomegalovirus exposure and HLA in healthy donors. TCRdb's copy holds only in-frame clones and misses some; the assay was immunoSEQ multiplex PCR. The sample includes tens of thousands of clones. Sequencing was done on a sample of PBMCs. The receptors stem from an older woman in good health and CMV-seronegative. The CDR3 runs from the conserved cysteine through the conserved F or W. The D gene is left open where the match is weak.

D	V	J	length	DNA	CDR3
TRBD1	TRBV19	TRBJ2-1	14	TGTGCCAGTAACAGGGGGGACTCCTACAATGAGCAGTTCTTC	CASNRGDSYNEQFF
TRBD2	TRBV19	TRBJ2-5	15	TGTGCCAGTAGTAGGACTAGCGGGACTTCAGAGACCCAGTACTTC	CASSRTSGTSETQYF
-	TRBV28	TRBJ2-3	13	TGTGCCAGCCTAGAAGGGACACGAGATACGCAGTATTTT	CASLEGTRDTQYF
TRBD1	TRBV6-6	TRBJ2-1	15	TGTGCCAGCAGGCCGACCCGGGACAGGGGACATGAGCAGTTCTTC	CASRPTRDRGHEQFF
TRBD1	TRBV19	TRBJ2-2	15	TGTGCCAGTAGTGCCGGGACAGGGGACCCCGGGGAGCTGTTTTTT	CASSAGTGDPGELFF
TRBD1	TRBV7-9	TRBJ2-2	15	TGTGCCAGCAGCTCCGGGACAGGGGGCACCGGGGAGCTGTTTTTT	CASSSGTGGTGELFF
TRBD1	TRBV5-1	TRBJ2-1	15	TGCGCCAGCAGCTTGGGACAGGGCTCCTACAATGAGCAGTTCTTC	CASSLGQGSYNEQFF
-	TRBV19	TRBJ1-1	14	TGTGCCAGTAGTATAGGACAGAGGAACACTGAAGCTTTCTTT	CASSIGQRNTEAFF
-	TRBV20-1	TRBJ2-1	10	TGCAGTGCTCTCCGAGGTGAGCAGTTCTTC	CSALRGEQFF
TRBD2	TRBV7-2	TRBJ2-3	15	TGTGCCAGCAGCTTTAACGGGAGGGCGGCAGATACGCAGTATTTT	CASSFNGRAADTQYF
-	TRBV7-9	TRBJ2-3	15	TGTGCCAGCAGCTTAGGAGGGCCGGGGGCAGATACGCAGTATTTT	CASSLGGPGADTQYF
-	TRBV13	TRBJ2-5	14	TGTGCCAGCAGCCCGCGCCGGTCCCAAGAGACCCAGTACTTC	CASSPRRSQETQYF
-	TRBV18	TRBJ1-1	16	TGTGCCAGCTCACCACGGAGGGATCCCATGAACACTGAAGCTTTCTTT	CASSPRRDPMNTEAFF
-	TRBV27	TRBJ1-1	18	TGTGCCAGCAGTTCGATTCAGGGAGGTCGGGGTATTAACACTGAAGCTTTCTTT	CASSSIQGGRGINTEAFF
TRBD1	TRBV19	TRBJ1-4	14	TGTGCCAGTAGCCATGGGACAGGGGAAGAAAAACTGTTTTTT	CASSHGTGEEKLFF
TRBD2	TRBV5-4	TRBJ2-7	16	TGTGCCAGTTCCGCCGGGGCTAGCGGGAACCCCTACGAGCAGTACTTC	CASSAGASGNPYEQYF
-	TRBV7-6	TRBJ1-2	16	TGTGCCAGCAGCCTCCCTCAGGGGATAATTGGCTATGGCTACACCTTC	CASSLPQGIIGYGYTF
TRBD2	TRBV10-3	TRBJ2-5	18	TGTGCCATCAGTGAGTCCCTGACTAGCGGGAAAGTTCAAGAGACCCAGTACTTC	CAISESLTSGKVQETQYF
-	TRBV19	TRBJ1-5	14	TGTGCCAGTAGTGACGCAGGATTGTTTCAGCCCCAGCATTTT	CASSDAGLFQPQHF
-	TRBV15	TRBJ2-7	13	TGTGCCACCAGCAGCTATTTTGTGGTTGAGCAGTACTTC	CATSSYFVVEQYF